This TCR beta chain was retrieved from a study of shared clonotypes between healthy human individuals. The CDR3 is 13 amino acids. J gave up 4 bases and V 7 bases, and 1 base lay outside the gene matches. CDR1 is ENHRY and CDR2 is SYGVKD in the germline V gene. Unsorted samples drew genomic DNA from some 82 million PBMCs. Original processing notes: ImmunoSEQ yielded junction-only sequences lacking quality scores, so filtering differed. Assay used: immunoSEQ multiplex PCR; TCRdb lists only in-frame clones, some missing. Clone size and V and J calls were adopted from that table, with D and trimming inferred from the DNA. The data contain 450,000 to 500,000 clones, around 80% of them seen just once; the ten biggest clones take up 9.5% to 15%.

The origin of this receptor is a middle-aged woman in good health. Some clones in this sample may be carry-over from other donors' samples. V gene TRBV10-3 combines with J gene TRBJ1-1, with 12 bases that match TRBD1. Sequencing input: PBMCs. The CDR3 sequence: CAIMGQGATEAFF. The CDR3 DNA follows: TGTGCCATCATGGGACAGGGGGCCACTGAAGCTTTCTTT.